One sample yielded the 30 T cell receptor beta chains listed below, sequenced in a study of blood T cell repertoires in COVID-19. This table comes from immunoSEQ multiplex PCR, and its TCRdb copy is limited to in-frame clones, with some not included. The table records around 500,000 clones, 70% to 90% of them present only once. Sample: peripheral blood. These TCRs come from a human donor in a cohort sampled during active COVID-19.

CDR3 sequence (DNA): TGTGCCAGTAGTGACCCGGGACAGATACTCAATCAGCCCCAGCATTTT. It yields the protein CASSDPGQILNQPQHF. The chain employs TRBV19 and TRBJ1-5; 7 nucleotides align to TRBD1. The trim removed 5 bases at V and 3 bases at J, leaving 10 bases unmatched. CDR1 and CDR2 (germline): LNHDA, SQIVND (reference sequence). The CDR3 runs to 16 residues. The variable domain in full, with the rest retrieved from reference TRBV19 and TRBJ1-5, is DGGITQSPKYLFRKEGQNVTLSCEQNLNHDAMYWYRQDPGQGLRLIYYSQIVNDFQKGDIAEGYSVSREKKESFPLTVTSAQKNPTAFYLCASSDPGQILNQPQHFGDGTRLSIL.

J is TRBJ2-3 and V is TRBV5-1; 8 nucleotides align to TRBD2. The CDR3 runs to 15 residues. The germline CDR1 and CDR2 sequences are SGHRS and YFSETQ. With V trimmed by 8 bases and J by 0 bases, 8 bases remained unmatched. CDR3 nucleotides: TGCGCCAGTCTGCGGGGGGCTCCAAGCACAGATACGCAGTATTTT. Protein: CASLRGAPSTDTQYF.

This chain uses TRBV11-2 with TRBJ2-2, with TRBD2 matching over 13 bases. This CDR3 spans 17 amino acids. The V gene's germline CDR1 is SGHAT and CDR2 FQNNGV. With V trimmed by 5 bases and J by 4 bases, 7 bases remained unmatched. The CDR3, as DNA: TGTGCCAGCAGCCGCGTAGGACTAGCGGGAGCCACCGGGGAGCTGTTTTTT. It is translated as CASSRVGLAGATGELFF. Supplemented by reference TRBV11-2 and TRBJ2-2, the full variable domain reads EAGVAQSPRYKIIEKRQSVAFWCNPISGHATLYWYQQILGQGPKLLIQFQNNGVVDDSQLPKDRFSAERLKGVDSTLKIQPAKLEDSAVYLCASSRVGLAGATGELFFGEGSRLTVL.

The chain employs TRBV4-2 and TRBJ1-1, with no clear D. Germline V gene sequence: CDR1 LGHNA, CDR2 YNFKEQ. This CDR3 is built from 15 residues. V lost 0 bases to trimming and J lost 2 bases, with 10 bases between them. Written as DNA, the CDR3 is TGTGCCAGCAGCCAAGAGGCCCCCATAAACACTGAAGCTTTCTTT. Protein product: CASSQEAPINTEAFF.

This rearrangement joins TRBV5-1 to TRBJ1-2; D perhaps matches TRBD1 (6 bases). V gave up 4 bases and J gave up 6 bases, with 25 bases separating them. The CDR3 is made up of 17 amino acids. Germline CDR1 and CDR2: SGHRS and YFSETQ. CDR3 in DNA: TGCGCCAGCAGCCGAGAAACTACAGGGATTGGGTTGGATGGCTACACCTTC. Its protein is CASSRETTGIGLDGYTF.

The sample holds one count of this clone. The V call is TRBV30, the J call TRBJ2-7; the D gene is possibly TRBD1 (6 bases). This CDR3 is 14 amino acids long. Between the trimmed V and J ends, which lost 3 bases and 3 bases, there was a span of 15 bases. Germline lookup yields CDR1 GTSNPN and CDR2 SVGIG (reference sequence). CDR3 sequence reads: CAWRWQGKDYEQYF. CDR3 nucleotide sequence: TGTGCCTGGAGATGGCAGGGGAAAGACTACGAGCAGTACTTC.

The rearrangement uses TRBV2 and TRBJ2-1; a weak D match, TRBD2 (6 bases). Germline V CDR1 and CDR2: SNHLY, FYNNEI. CDR3 size: 14 residues. With 7 bases removed from V and 4 bases from J, the gap between germline ends came to 14 bases. The CDR3 bases are TGTGCCAGCAAGAGCGGGTCCACTTACAATGAGCAGTTCTTC. As protein: CASKSGSTYNEQFF.

The J gene is TRBJ2-3, the V gene TRBV9, with 8 nucleotides matching TRBD2. This CDR3 is 16 amino acids long. Germline assignment: CDR1 SGDLS and CDR2 YYNGEE. The V segment lost 4 bases and the J segment 6 bases; nucleotides outside the gene matches: 13. The CDR3 sequence is CASSLAGGPAPDTQYF. The CDR3 DNA is TGTGCCAGCAGCCTCGCGGGAGGTCCGGCCCCGGATACGCAGTATTTT.

The chain employs TRBV5-1 and TRBJ1-1; 7 bases are a match to TRBD1. Germline V lookup: CDR1 SGHRS, CDR2 YFSETQ. Trimming cost V 0 bases and J 6 bases; bases outside gene matches: 8. The CDR3 consists of 15 residues. The CDR3 loop is CASSLERGGRSEAFF. The CDR3 DNA reads as TGCGCCAGCAGCTTGGAAAGAGGGGGCAGATCTGAAGCTTTCTTT.

The chain couples TRBV9 to TRBJ1-1; D is undetermined. The CDR3 is 13 amino acids. The germline V gene has CDR1 SGDLS and CDR2 YYNGEE. Trimming removed 2 bases at V and 1 base at J, with 6 bases between. The CDR3 sequence is CASSVTENTEAFF. The CDR3 bases are TGTGCCAGCAGCGTTACAGAGAACACTGAAGCTTTCTTT.

This clone was seen a few times. A read error may account for a junction end that differs from germline. This chain joins TRBV7-7 and TRBJ2-3; 8 bases align to TRBD1. The CDR3 consists of 15 residues. Germline V gives CDR1 SSHAT, CDR2 FNYEAQ (reference sequence). The CDR3 region has the DNA TGTGCTAGCAGCTTAGGGGACAGGAAAATAGATACGCAGTATTTT. It translates to CASSLGDRKIDTQYF.

The genes are TRBV19 and TRBJ2-5; D is perhaps TRBD1 (5 bases). Trimming left V 4 bases short and J 2 bases short, with 11 bases between. This CDR3 is built from 14 residues. CDR1 and CDR2 (germline): LNHDA, SQIVND (reference sequence). The CDR3 reads CASSKRQTQETQYF. CDR3 sequence (DNA): TGTGCCAGTAGTAAAAGACAGACACAAGAGACCCAGTACTTC.

The chain links TRBV19 to TRBJ2-7; 7 nucleotides align to TRBD1. V lost 1 base, J lost 3 bases, and 0 bases stayed unmatched. There are 13 residues in the CDR3. Germline CDR1 LNHDA, CDR2 SQIVND (reference sequence). The CDR3 sequence: CASSIGDSYEQYF. The CDR3 region has the DNA TGTGCCAGTAGTATAGGGGACAGCTACGAGCAGTACTTC. The complete variable domain, with remaining parts taken from reference TRBV19 and TRBJ2-7, reads DGGITQSPKYLFRKEGQNVTLSCEQNLNHDAMYWYRQDPGQGLRLIYYSQIVNDFQKGDIAEGYSVSREKKESFPLTVTSAQKNPTAFYLCASSIGDSYEQYFGPGTRLTVT.

The sample holds many counts of this clone. The chain couples TRBV7-8 to TRBJ2-2; D is uncertain. This CDR3 region has 14 residues. Germline-derived CDR1 and CDR2 are SGHVS and FQNEAQ. V lost 0 bases to trimming and J lost 3 bases, with 5 bases between them. The CDR3 spells CASSLAGHTGELFF. CDR3 sequence (DNA): TGTGCCAGCAGCTTAGCGGGCCACACCGGGGAGCTGTTTTTT.

The chain combines TRBV5-4 with TRBJ2-2, with 14 positions matching TRBD2. V dropped 6 bases and J dropped 5; count of bases not matched to a gene: 9. Per germline, CDR1 SGHNT and CDR2 YYREEE (reference sequence). This CDR3 region has 17 residues. The CDR3 loop is CASTKGGLAGATGELFF. DNA for the CDR3: TGTGCCAGCACCAAAGGGGGACTAGCGGGAGCAACCGGGGAGCTGTTTTTT.

The chain links TRBV5-1 to TRBJ1-4; 7 bases map to TRBD1. Germline CDR1 and CDR2: SGHRS and YFSETQ. The CDR3 is 15 residues long. V shed 0 bases, J shed 4 bases, and the junction held 3 bases outside the gene matches. CDR3 protein: CASSLEDRINEKLFF. The CDR3 DNA reads as TGCGCCAGCAGCTTGGAGGACAGGATTAATGAAAAACTGTTTTTT.

The chain carries TRBV10-3 and TRBJ2-7; 12 bases are shared with TRBD1. CDR3 length: 20 amino acids. After removal of 6 bases from V and 0 bases from J, the junction contained 18 bases not matched to a gene. CDR1 ENHRY and CDR2 SYGVKD come from the germline V gene. CDR3 sequence: CAIRASQGTGGTKGSYEQYF. The CDR3 DNA reads as TGTGCCATCAGGGCGTCACAGGGGACAGGGGGCACAAAGGGCTCCTACGAGCAGTACTTC.

The CDR3 spells CASRGTSGQETQYF. CDR3 nucleotides: TGTGCCAGCAGAGGGACTAGCGGACAAGAGACCCAGTACTTC. V usage is TRBV28 and J usage is TRBJ2-5; 11 bases match TRBD2. Germline CDR1 reads MDHEN; CDR2 reads SYDVKM. J lost 2 bases, V lost 6 bases, and 2 bases had no gene match. The CDR3 extends over 14 amino acids.

The chain joins TRBV9 to TRBJ2-2; 7 nucleotides match TRBD2. CDR3 length: 13 amino acids. V shed 2 bases, J shed 6 bases, and the junction held 1 base outside the gene matches. Germline V gene data show CDR1 as SGDLS and CDR2 as YYNGEE. In nucleotides, the CDR3 is TGTGCCAGCAGCGTCGGGGGGTCCGGGGAGCTGTTTTTT. Its translation is CASSVGGSGELFF.

The genes are TRBV5-5 and TRBJ1-3; possibly TRBD1 for D (5 bases). V shed 0 bases and J shed 2 bases, with 12 bases lying between them. The germline V gene has CDR1 SGHKS and CDR2 YYEKEE (reference sequence). The CDR3 is made up of 16 amino acids. The CDR3 coding sequence is TGTGCCAGCAGCTTGGCCGAGGCAGGGACTGGAAACACCATATATTTT. Encoded protein: CASSLAEAGTGNTIYF.

The chain employs TRBV29-1 and TRBJ2-7, with TRBD1 matching over 8 bases. The germline gives CDR1 SQVTM, CDR2 ANQGSEA. V shed 7 bases, J shed 1 base, and the junction held 15 bases outside the gene matches. CDR3 length equals 16 residues. The CDR3 region has the DNA TGCAGCGCCGGCTCCCCGAACACAGGGGGGTCCTACGAGCAGTACTTC. This gives the protein CSAGSPNTGGSYEQYF.

The rearrangement joins TRBV25-1 to TRBJ1-4; D gene unclear. The V gene's germline CDR1 is MGHDK and CDR2 SYGVNS. Deletions cut 4 bases from V and 0 bases from J, with 6 bases between. The CDR3 totals 14 residues. The CDR3: CASSGATTNEKLFF. The CDR3, as DNA: TGTGCCAGCAGTGGAGCGACAACTAATGAAAAACTGTTTTTT.

Only one count was recorded for this clone. The J gene is TRBJ1-1, the V gene TRBV29-1, with 8 bases identical to TRBD1. The CDR3 sequence is 12 residues long. The germline gives CDR1 SQVTM, CDR2 ANQGSEA. V trimming: 5 bases; J trimming: 4 bases; junction bases outside the gene matches: 3. This CDR3 reads CSVLDRGTEAFF. The CDR3 nucleotides read TGCAGCGTTCTAGACAGGGGCACTGAAGCTTTCTTT.

This chain connects TRBV28 to TRBJ2-2; D may be TRBD2 (5 bases). Germline values: CDR1 MDHEN, CDR2 SYDVKM. V was trimmed by 0 bases and J by 2 bases, leaving 10 bases between them. This CDR3 comprises 16 residues. CDR3 region: CASSLWLAYNTGELFF. In DNA, the CDR3 is TGTGCCAGCAGTTTATGGCTAGCATATAACACCGGGGAGCTGTTTTTT.

This chain uses TRBV19 with TRBJ2-7, with a possible D match to TRBD1 (7 bases). This CDR3 spans 16 amino acids. Per the germline V gene, CDR1 is LNHDA and CDR2 is SQIVND (reference sequence). The germline V and J ends were trimmed by 5 bases and 3 bases, with 20 bases remaining between them. In DNA, the CDR3 is TGTGCCAGTAGTCCGACCACCCGACAGGGAGGCTACGAGCAGTACTTC. Its translation is CASSPTTRQGGYEQYF.

V usage is TRBV5-8 and J usage is TRBJ1-5; 8 nucleotides match TRBD1. This CDR3 contains 14 residues. Germline V lookup: CDR1 SGHTS, CDR2 YDEGEE. V lost 4 bases, J lost 9 bases, and 9 bases stayed unmatched. The CDR3 coding sequence is TGTGCCAGCAGCAGGACAGGGTGGTCTCGGCCCCAGCATTTT. Protein: CASSRTGWSRPQHF.

This sequence joins TRBV9 and TRBJ1-2; 12 nucleotides line up with TRBD1. Germline assignment: CDR1 SGDLS and CDR2 YYNGEE. With 3 bases clipped from V and 5 bases from J, the junction kept 14 bases outside the gene matches. This CDR3 has 18 residues. The CDR3 region has the DNA TGTGCCAGCAGCGGACGGCCGGGACAGGGGGCATGGTGGTATGGCTACACCTTC. The encoded protein is CASSGRPGQGAWWYGYTF.

V usage is TRBV10-1 and J usage is TRBJ2-3; D might be TRBD1 (6 bases). The CDR3 spans 15 residues. Germline CDR1 and CDR2: WNHNN and SYGVQD (reference sequence). Trimming removed 5 bases from V and 0 bases from J, with 12 bases in between. CDR3 nucleotide sequence: TGCGCCAGCAGTCTTAGGACAGCTAGCACAGATACGCAGTATTTT. It specifies CASSLRTASTDTQYF.

The gene calls are TRBV7-3 and TRBJ2-1; 9 nucleotides line up with TRBD2. J gave up 6 bases and V 5 bases, and 5 bases lay outside the gene matches. The CDR3 has 14 amino acids. From germline, CDR1 is SGHTA and CDR2 FQGTGA. The CDR3 DNA reads as TGTGCCAGCAGCCCGGGACTAGCCATCAATGAGCAGTTCTTC. Amino acids: CASSPGLAINEQFF.

For the CDR3, the DNA is TGTGCCAGCAGCGGGACTAGCGGTTACACAGATACGCAGTATTTT. Amino acid sequence: CASSGTSGYTDTQYF. This chain connects TRBV6-5 to TRBJ2-3; the match to TRBD2 covers 11 bases. This CDR3 is built from 15 residues. Losses at the gene ends were 6 bases for V and 2 bases for J; bases not matched to a gene: 4. Germline V lookup: CDR1 MNHEY, CDR2 SVGAGI.